These 8 T cell receptor beta chains share one sample of origin, sequenced in a study of shared clonotypes between healthy human individuals. Sequencing was performed with immunoSEQ multiplex PCR; in TCRdb, only in-frame clones are kept and a portion is missing. The data hold about 1.5 million clones, with 95% to 99% observed a single time. The sequenced sample was naive CD4+ T cells sorted from blood. The subset denotes: CD45RA+ positively selected. The receptors derive from a man aged 30 to 45 in good health.

V usage is TRBV25-1 and J usage is TRBJ2-3; 7 bases fit TRBD1. Germline CDR1 reads MGHDK; CDR2 reads SYGVNS. This CDR3 has 14 amino acids. V lost 6 bases, J lost 0 bases, and 3 bases stayed unmatched. CDR3 sequence: CASSWGQSTDTQYF. The CDR3 region has the DNA TGTGCCAGCAGCTGGGGACAGAGCACAGATACGCAGTATTTT.

The rearrangement joins TRBV2 to TRBJ1-1; D gene unclear. V was cut by 2 bases and J by 7 bases, with 5 bases left in between. CDR3 length: 11 residues. Germline V gene lookup returns CDR1 SNHLY and CDR2 FYNNEI. In nucleotides, the CDR3 is TGTGCCAGCAGTGAATTGTTTGAAGCTTTCTTT. Amino acid sequence: CASSELFEAFF.

The rearrangement uses TRBV15 and TRBJ1-5; 7 nucleotides agree with TRBD1. This CDR3 comprises 14 residues. In germline, CDR1 is LNHNV, CDR2 YYDKDF (reference sequence). J lost 6 bases, V lost 6 bases, and 8 bases had no gene match. CDR3 nucleotides: TGTGCCACCAGGGATGTACAGGGGTTTCAGCCCCAGCATTTT. Residues: CATRDVQGFQPQHF.

The rearrangement links TRBV2 to TRBJ1-1, with 11 bases matching TRBD1. This CDR3 has 17 residues. Per germline, CDR1 SNHLY and CDR2 FYNNEI. With V trimmed by 7 bases and J by 0 bases, 10 bases remained unmatched. The CDR3 sequence is CASNLKGDRGLNTEAFF. The CDR3 DNA reads as TGTGCCAGCAACCTCAAAGGGGACAGGGGGTTGAACACTGAAGCTTTCTTT.

This clone was observed a single time. Other DNA sequences of this sample code for an identical CDR3. The V gene is TRBV5-1, the J gene TRBJ1-1; TRBD1 agrees at 7 bases. J gave up 1 base and V 5 bases, and 5 bases lay outside the gene matches. Germline V gives CDR1 SGHRS, CDR2 YFSETQ. The CDR3 totals 14 residues. For the CDR3, the DNA is TGCGCCAGCAGTCGACAGGGATCGAACACTGAAGCTTTCTTT. It specifies CASSRQGSNTEAFF.

The chain combines TRBV23-1 with TRBJ2-7; TRBD1 is a possible D gene (5 bases). TRBV23-1 is an open reading frame whose function is uncertain. V shed 10 bases and J shed 3 bases, with 7 bases lying between them. The CDR3 is 10 residues long. CDR3 nucleotides: TGCGCCAAAGACAGCTACGAGCAGTACTTC. Residues: CAKDSYEQYF.

The V and J genes are TRBV10-2 and TRBJ1-5; TRBD1 agrees at 7 bases. CDR3 length: 13 residues. V shed 7 bases and J 5 bases; nucleotides not matched to a gene: 5. Germline values: CDR1 WSHSY, CDR2 SAAADI. As DNA, the CDR3 is TGCGCCAGCACTAGCCAGGGGGATCAGCCCCAGCATTTT. Translated: CASTSQGDQPQHF.

The chain has TRBV28 and TRBJ2-5; D might be TRBD2 (6 bases). This CDR3 has 15 amino acids. CDR1 is MDHEN, CDR2 SYDVKM, per germline. V dropped 7 bases and J dropped 4 bases, with 19 bases sitting between them. CDR3 nucleotide sequence: TGTGCCAGCATCTCCGGGACTTGGAGGTTAGAGACCCAGTACTTC. Its translation is CASISGTWRLETQYF.